This T cell receptor (beta chain) was obtained from a study of blood T cell repertoires in COVID-19. In the study overall: Samples representing acute and convalescent COVID-19 were sourced from the United States, Italy and Spain.

The age range of participants was 18 to 89 years, with residence in about two dozen US areas. Cohorts were assigned according to the clinical history that participants reported. This CDR3 comprises 13 residues. Germline V lookup: CDR1 MNHNY, CDR2 SVGAGI (reference sequence). Deletions cut 7 bases from V and 8 bases from J, with 17 bases between. In the study's own analysis: Nucleated cell counts were estimated from reference gene primer amplification. This table comes from immunoSEQ multiplex PCR, and its TCRdb copy is limited to in-frame clones, with some not included. V and J calls and clone size are those listed in that table; D and trimming were worked out from the DNA. The sample gives under 350,000 clones, 65% to 90% of which show up once; roughly 4% is in the top ten.

The sequencing sample was made of PBMCs or T cells enriched from blood (not recorded which). The sequence was obtained from a man aged 30 to 39 who had recovered from COVID-19. This chain joins TRBV6-6 and TRBJ1-2; the D gene is possibly TRBD1 (6 bases). CDR3 loop: CASTKGGTEGYTF. CDR3 in DNA: TGTGCCAGCACCAAAGGGGGTACGGAAGGCTACACCTTC.